This passage covers 25 T cell receptor beta chains from one sample sequenced in a study of neurological immune-mediated disorders (dated 2019 in TCRdb). Library preparation used 5' RACE. Sequencing was carried out with an Illumina HiSeq 2500. Using fastp at Q25 and MiXCR, TCRdb reprocessed the public reads and kept productive beta chains. One record per CDR3 amino acid sequence lists the most common genes and DNA. In this sample the table shows tens of thousands of distinct CDR3 sequences, roughly 2.6% of which occur a single time. The ten top clones hold 1.1% of the sample. The source material was PBMCs. All receptors derive from a woman aged 25-40 years with multiple sclerosis.

This clonotype was found many times. The chain couples TRBV20-1 to TRBJ2-7, with unresolved D. The germline CDR1 and CDR2 sequences are DFQATT and SNEGSKA (reference sequence). This CDR3 region has 14 residues. Trimming shortened V by 0 bases and J by 1 base, and 10 bases separated the two germline ends. The CDR3 is CSARDLGLSYEQYF. The CDR3 bases are TGCAGTGCTAGAGACCTGGGCCTATCCTACGAGCAGTACTTC.

At least ten counts were recorded for this clonotype. V gene TRBV20-1 combines with J gene TRBJ2-7; possible D gene TRBD2, 5 bases. Trimming took off 4 bases at V and 1 base at J, with 11 bases between the two ends. The germline V gene encodes CDR1 DFQATT and CDR2 SNEGSKA (reference sequence). The CDR3 contains 13 residues. The CDR3: CSATLAGSYEQYF. Written as DNA, the CDR3 is TGCAGTGCTACGCTGGCGGGTTCCTACGAGCAGTACTTC.

This clonotype occurred many times. This rearrangement joins TRBV27 to TRBJ1-1; perhaps TRBD1 as D (5 bases). V was clipped by 5 bases and J by 0 bases, with 16 bases between them. CDR3 length: 16 residues. The germline V gene has CDR1 MNHEY and CDR2 SMNVEV (reference sequence). The CDR3 sequence is CASSGGDGLLNTEAFF. In DNA, the CDR3 is TGTGCCAGCAGTGGGGGGGACGGACTCTTGAACACTGAAGCTTTCTTT.

This clonotype was seen at least ten times. V is TRBV6-5 and J is TRBJ2-1; D uncertain. The CDR3 has 14 amino acids. The V gene lost 6 bases and the J gene lost 4 bases, with 13 bases spanning the gap. Per germline, CDR1 MNHEY and CDR2 SVGAGI. The CDR3 DNA sequence: TGTGCCAGCAGGTCCGAACTGAGGTACAATGAGCAGTTCTTC. Protein product: CASRSELRYNEQFF.

This clonotype was recorded many times. Here the CDR3 DNA reads TGTGCCAGGACGATGGGGGGTACGGGACCCGATTACGAGCAGTACTTC. This sequence encodes CARTMGGTGPDYEQYF. The chain carries TRBV6-4 and TRBJ2-7, with a weak D call TRBD2 (6 bases). Between the trimmed V and J ends, which lost 9 bases and 4 bases, there was a span of 25 bases. The CDR3 length is 16 residues. Germline loops: CDR1 MRHNA, CDR2 SNTAGT.

This clonotype has at least ten counts. The gene calls are TRBV6-2 or TRBV6-3 and TRBJ2-1; no clear D. The CDR3 consists of 15 residues. Germline CDR1 MNHEY, CDR2 SVGEGT. The germline V and J ends were trimmed by 5 bases and 6 bases, with 17 bases remaining between them. As DNA, the CDR3 is TGTGCCAGCAGTGTTTTTAGGAGTACTTCCAATGAGCAGTTCTTC. Translating it yields CASSVFRSTSNEQFF.

CDR3 loop: CASRSTGENTEAFF. The CDR3 DNA sequence: TGTGCCAGCAGGTCCACAGGGGAGAACACTGAAGCTTTCTTT. This sequence joins TRBV6-6 and TRBJ1-1; 7 bases align to TRBD1. CDR1 is MNHNY, CDR2 SVGAGI, per germline (reference sequence). This CDR3 spans 14 amino acids. The trim removed 6 bases at V and 1 base at J, leaving 5 bases unmatched.

This chain links TRBV2 with TRBJ2-4; no definite D call. Looked up from germline, CDR1 is SNHLY and CDR2 is FYNNEI. With 2 bases removed from V and 3 bases from J, the gap between germline ends came to 8 bases. CDR3 length equals 14 residues. The CDR3 reads CASSEQLVKNIQYF. CDR3 in DNA: TGTGCCAGCAGTGAACAGTTGGTCAAAAACATTCAGTACTTC. The whole variable domain, remainder taken from reference TRBV2 and TRBJ2-4, is EPEVTQTPSHQVTQMGQEVILRCVPISNHLYFYWYRQILGQKVEFLVSFYNNEISEKSEIFDDQFSVERPDGSNFTLKIRSTKLEDSAMYFCASSEQLVKNIQYFGAGTRLSVL.

This clonotype has ten or more counts. The J gene is TRBJ2-1, the V gene TRBV19; TRBD2 matches 9 bases. CDR3 length equals 15 residues. Germline CDR1 and CDR2: LNHDA and SQIVND (reference sequence). The V segment lost 7 bases and the J segment 10 bases; nucleotides outside the gene matches: 14. As DNA, the CDR3 is TGTGCCAGTACTCCGGGGGGCGGGAGGGCGTGGGAGCAGTTCTTC. As protein: CASTPGGGRAWEQFF.

As for this clonotype: Given a much more abundant clone one base away, this may be a read error. V gene TRBV12-3 or TRBV12-4 combines with J gene TRBJ1-4; D unresolved. With 6 bases removed from V and 8 bases from J, the gap between germline ends came to 19 bases. This CDR3 region has 15 residues. Here the CDR3 DNA reads TGTGCCAGCAGCAATCACCCGAGGGAAAAAGAAAAACTGTTTTTT. This gives the protein CASSNHPREKEKLFF.

This clonotype was counted at least ten times. The chain recombines TRBV4-3 with TRBJ1-1, with D possibly matching TRBD1 (6 bases). The germline CDR1 and CDR2 sequences are LGHNA and YSLEER. Trimming removed 5 bases from V and 1 base from J, with 14 bases in between. The CDR3 is made up of 15 amino acids. CDR3 in amino acids: CASSEAHRANTEAFF. CDR3 nucleotide sequence: TGCGCCAGCAGCGAAGCACACAGGGCGAACACTGAAGCTTTCTTT.

Points on this clonotype: Sequence at one end of the junction differs from germline and may be a read error. The J gene is TRBJ2-3, the V gene TRBV4-2; D call uncertain. The CDR3 extends over 12 amino acids. Germline CDR1 is LGHNA and CDR2 is YNFKEQ. The CDR3, as DNA: TGTGACAGCAGCACTCATAAGGATACGCAGTATTTT. This encodes CDSSTHKDTQYF.

The sample holds many counts of this clonotype. The genes are TRBV24-1 and TRBJ1-1, with 7 bases matching TRBD1. Germline V lookup: CDR1 KGHDR, CDR2 SFDVKD. This CDR3 is built from 16 residues. V trimming: 3 bases; J trimming: 1 base; junction bases outside the gene matches: 7. Written as DNA, the CDR3 is TGTGCCACCAGTGATCTAGGATGGACAGGGAACACTGAAGCTTTCTTT. Its translation: CATSDLGWTGNTEAFF.

As regards this clonotype: This may stem from a read error, because a much larger clone lies one nucleotide away. Because it lacks the conserved phenylalanine or tryptophan at the end, this CDR3 is likely a read error. The rearrangement joins TRBV3-1 to TRBJ2-1; D gene ambiguous. This CDR3 spans 14 amino acids. Germline V lookup: CDR1 LGHDT, CDR2 YNNKEL (reference sequence). V lost 0 bases, J lost 8 bases, and 11 bases lay in between. This CDR3 is CASSQEKGWDEQFC. The CDR3 nucleotides are TGTGCCAGCAGCCAAGAAAAGGGTTGGGATGAGCAGTTCTGC.

This clonotype was detected many times. The chain carries TRBV5-6 and TRBJ2-7; 9 bases match TRBD2. The V gene end was trimmed by 0 bases and the J gene end by 3 bases; junction bases not matched to a gene: 1. Germline values: CDR1 SGHDT, CDR2 YYEEEE. This CDR3 region has 14 residues. The CDR3 bases are TGTGCCAGCAGCTTGGGGACTAGCGACTACGAGCAGTACTTC. Its protein product is CASSLGTSDYEQYF.

This clonotype was detected ten times or more. The gene calls are TRBV11-2 and TRBJ2-3, with D unclear. This CDR3 has 12 residues. V was cut by 6 bases and J by 3 bases, with 7 bases left in between. CDR1 SGHAT and CDR2 FQNNGV come from the germline V gene. This chain's CDR3 is CASSQITDTQYF. In DNA, the CDR3 is TGTGCCAGCAGTCAAATTACAGATACGCAGTATTTT.

This clonotype has at least ten counts. V and J are TRBV20-1 and TRBJ1-5; 12 positions match TRBD1. J was trimmed by 8 bases and V by 5 bases; bases with no gene match: 13. The CDR3 consists of 16 residues. Germline lookup yields CDR1 DFQATT and CDR2 SNEGSKA (reference sequence). As DNA, the CDR3 is TGCAGTGCTGTGAAACCGGGACAGGGGGCGATTGAGCCCCAGCATTTT. Protein: CSAVKPGQGAIEPQHF.

This clonotype was observed many times. The gene calls are TRBV4-1 and TRBJ2-1; no definite D call. Trimming left V 4 bases short and J 8 bases short, with 18 bases between. CDR1 is MGHRA, CDR2 YSYEKL, per germline. CDR3 length equals 15 residues. The CDR3 DNA follows: TGCGCCAGCAGCCGTGAACTCCCCCGTTTCCATGAGCAGTTCTTC. Its protein is CASSRELPRFHEQFF.

There are many counts of this clonotype. The chain uses TRBV10-3 and TRBJ1-2; 7 nucleotides align to TRBD1. Germline assignment: CDR1 ENHRY and CDR2 SYGVKD. V was pared by 0 bases and J by 2 bases, with 9 bases of the junction left unmatched. This CDR3 spans 17 amino acids. This chain's CDR3 is CAISESKGGTFNYGYTF. CDR3 DNA sequence: TGTGCCATCAGTGAGTCGAAAGGGGGCACCTTCAACTATGGCTACACCTTC.

This clonotype was counted at least ten times. The rearrangement joins TRBV29-1 to TRBJ2-2, with TRBD1 matching over 7 bases. This CDR3 contains 12 residues. The germline CDR1 and CDR2 sequences are SQVTM and ANQGSEA. The V gene end was trimmed by 5 bases and the J gene end by 6 bases; junction bases not matched to a gene: 3. This chain's CDR3 is CSVTDRAGELFF. CDR3 DNA sequence: TGCAGCGTTACTGACAGGGCCGGGGAGCTGTTTTTT.

This chain connects TRBV20-1 to TRBJ2-7; 7 bases match TRBD2. V lost 7 bases to trimming and J lost 6 bases; unmatched junction nucleotides: 6. Germline CDR1 DFQATT, CDR2 SNEGSKA (reference sequence). The CDR3 is 11 amino acids. The CDR3 nucleotides are TGCAGTGGTGGGAGGGCCGCCGAGCAGTACTTC. It specifies CSGGRAAEQYF.

This clonotype was seen at least ten times. The rearrangement links TRBV20-1 to TRBJ2-1; D remains unclear. CDR3 length: 14 amino acids. Trimming took off 0 bases at V and 4 bases at J, with 10 bases between the two ends. Germline CDR1 is DFQATT and CDR2 is SNEGSKA (reference sequence). The CDR3 region has the DNA TGCAGTGCTAGAGATGGCGCTAGTTACAATGAGCAGTTCTTC. It specifies CSARDGASYNEQFF.

This clonotype was counted ten times or more. V usage is TRBV7-2 and J usage is TRBJ1-2, with D tentatively TRBD1 (6 bases). In germline, CDR1 is SGHTA, CDR2 FQGNSA. The CDR3 runs to 13 residues. V lost 7 bases, J lost 5 bases, and 14 bases lay in between. CDR3 loop: CASTPGQQYGYTF. In DNA, the CDR3 is TGTGCCAGCACCCCGGGACAACAATATGGCTACACCTTC.

This clonotype was seen ten or more times. The CDR3 is CSARATGGVLGYTF. The CDR3, as DNA: TGCAGTGCTAGAGCTACAGGTGGAGTTCTCGGCTACACCTTC. The chain is built from TRBV20-1 and TRBJ1-2, with a possible D match to TRBD1 (5 bases). Germline V CDR1 and CDR2: DFQATT, SNEGSKA (reference sequence). V lost 1 base, J lost 8 bases, and 17 bases lay in between. There are 14 residues in the CDR3.

In this sample, this clonotype turned up many times. The V gene is TRBV27, the J gene TRBJ1-4; TRBD1 matches 12 bases. V trimming: 0 bases; J trimming: 8 bases; junction bases outside the gene matches: 4. The CDR3 contains 16 residues. Looked up from germline, CDR1 is MNHEY and CDR2 is SMNVEV (reference sequence). In DNA form, the CDR3 reads TGTGCCAGCAGTTTATCGGGGACAGGGGGCGGAGAAAAACTGTTTTTT. Its translation is CASSLSGTGGGEKLFF. Full variable domain (outside the CDR3, taken from reference TRBV27 and TRBJ1-4): EAQVTQNPRYLITVTGKKLTVTCSQNMNHEYMSWYRQDPGLGLRQIYYSMNVEVTDKGDVPEGYKVSRKEKRNFPLILESPSPNQTSLYFCASSLSGTGGGEKLFFGSGTQLSVL.